This T cell receptor beta chain was documented in a study of blood T cell repertoires in COVID-19. About the study: Sites across the United States, Italy and Spain contributed samples from acute and convalescent COVID-19. The cDNA or gDNA used as material had been derived from T cells, B-cell-depleted T cells, or PBMCs.

V shed 2 bases, J shed 11 bases, and the junction held 8 bases outside the gene matches. The CDR3 contains 14 residues. The V gene's germline CDR1 is SGHTA and CDR2 FQGTGA. As handled by the study authors: By means of reference gene primer amplification, nucleated cell counts were estimated. Method: immunoSEQ multiplex PCR; TCRdb's copy keeps in-frame clones and lacks some. D and trimming come from the DNA, and the V and J calls and clone size come from that table. The data show about 99,000 clones, around four fifths seen once. The chain links TRBV7-3 to TRBJ2-1, with 8 bases that match TRBD2. Sequencing was carried out using peripheral blood. This TCR derives from a human donor in a cohort sampled during active COVID-19. The CDR3 coding sequence is TGTGCCAGCAGCTTAGGGGGACTAGATAACCAGCAGTTCTTC. This translates into CASSLGGLDNQQFF.